This entry features one T cell receptor (beta chain) sequence. Here immunoSEQ multiplex PCR was the method, and the copy in TCRdb shows in-frame clones only, minus some. The sample has tens of thousands of clones; around 90% are singletons. The source of the sample is a study of T cell changes during pregnancy in multiple sclerosis. The germline V gene has CDR1 SEHNR and CDR2 FQNEAQ (reference sequence). V shed 2 bases and J 6 bases; nucleotides not matched to a gene: 17. This CDR3 region has 19 residues. J is TRBJ2-2 and V is TRBV7-9; 8 bases agree with TRBD2. Sequencing used CD4+ T cells from peripheral blood mononuclear cells, obtained in the second trimester of pregnancy. This clonotype was sampled from a female donor with multiple sclerosis, enrolled in a pregnancy study. The CDR3 nucleotides are TGTGCCAGCAGCTTAATTCACCTCCGGGGGGGCGCGTTCGCCGGGGAGCTGTTTTTT. Amino acid sequence: CASSLIHLRGGAFAGELFF.